A selection of T cell receptor beta chains follows, all from one sample in a study of cytomegalovirus exposure and HLA in healthy donors. The assay was immunoSEQ multiplex PCR, and TCRdb's table has in-frame clones only and misses some. The repertoire holds roughly 50,000 clones, with 90% as singletons. The sample taken for sequencing was PBMCs. The receptors were sampled from a man aged 18 to 29 in good health and CMV-seronegative. Each CDR3 is given with its conserved first and last residue. D genes are given only for firm matches. Clone size is given for some rows only: seen once, a few or many times, or a class if the clone is expanded.

>TRBD2|TRBV5-1|NA|TRBJ2-7
TGCGCCAGCAGCTTGGGGGCGGGAGGGCCGGGGGAAGAGTACTTC
CASSLGAGGPGEEYF
>TRBD1|TRBV5-6|NA|TRBJ2-7
TGTGCCAGCAACCACCGGGACAGGGAGTTCGAGCAGTACTTC
CASNHRDREFEQYF
>NA|TRBV11-3|medium-sized|TRBJ1-4
TGTGCCAGCACCCCCGGCAGGGCCACTCCATCATGGGAAAAACTGTTTTTT
CASTPGRATPSWEKLFF
>TRBD1|TRBV11-2|NA|TRBJ2-7
TGTGCCAGCAGCTTAGACCGGGACAGCGGCCACGAGCAGTACTTC
CASSLDRDSGHEQYF
>TRBD2|TRBV5-1|NA|TRBJ2-1
TGCGCCAGCAGCTTTACGGGACTAGCGGGAGGGGGCAATGAGCAGTTCTTC
CASSFTGLAGGGNEQFF
>NA|TRBV11-1|NA|TRBJ2-2
TGTGCCAGCAGCCTAGTGGCGATAGGGAGCACCGGGGAGCTGTTTTTT
CASSLVAIGSTGELFF
>NA|TRBV5-1|NA|TRBJ2-7
TGCGCCAGCAGCTTGGAATTGGGCAAATCCTACGAGCAGTACTTC
CASSLELGKSYEQYF
>NA|TRBV25-1|NA|TRBJ2-7
TGTGCCAGTTCCGCCAGGGGAAGCATCCACGAGCAGTACTTC
CASSARGSIHEQYF
>NA|TRBV7-9|NA|TRBJ2-7
TGTGCCAGCAGAAGGGACAACGCCTACGAGCAGTACTTC
CASRRDNAYEQYF
>NA|TRBV7-9|NA|TRBJ2-1
TGTGCCAGCAGCTTACGTGGAGGGGATGGAGAGCAGTTCTTC
CASSLRGGDGEQFF
>NA|TRBV28|few|TRBJ1-2
TGTGCCAGCAGTTTAAGGGGGGGGGCGCGGTACTATGGCTACACCTTC
CASSLRGGARYYGYTF
>TRBD2|TRBV4-1|NA|TRBJ2-1
TGCGCCAGCAGCCAAGCGACTAGCGGATACAATGAGCAGTTCTTC
CASSQATSGYNEQFF
>TRBD1|TRBV27|NA|TRBJ2-7
TGTGCCAGCAGTTTCGGACAGGGGGCCTCCGAGCAGTACTTC
CASSFGQGASEQYF
>NA|TRBV4-2|few|TRBJ1-4
TGTGCCAGCAGCCAAGAGGAGAGGACAGCTCCTGATTTT
CASSQEERTAPDF
>NA|TRBV7-9|NA|TRBJ2-1
TGTGCCAGCAGCTTAGCACTCTCGGAGCACTACAATGAGCAGTTCTTC
CASSLALSEHYNEQFF
>NA|TRBV7-3|NA|TRBJ2-7
TGTGCCAGCAGCTTAGCAGGAACCTACGAGCAGTACTTC
CASSLAGTYEQYF
>TRBD2|TRBV15|NA|TRBJ2-7
TGTGCCACCAGCAGAGATACGGGGGGTCGAAGCTCCTACGAGCAGTACTTC
CATSRDTGGRSSYEQYF
>NA|TRBV6-1|NA|TRBJ2-3
TGTGCCAGCAGGGATACTAGCTCGGGTACGCAGTATTTT
CASRDTSSGTQYF
>NA|TRBV7-7|NA|TRBJ2-5
TGTGCTAGCAGCTTAGGTAGCAGGCAGGGAGAGACCCAGTACTTC
CASSLGSRQGETQYF
>TRBD2|TRBV15|NA|TRBJ2-1
TGTGCCACCAGCAGTGGACTAGCGGGTTCCGATGAGCAGTTCTTC
CATSSGLAGSDEQFF
>NA|TRBV5-1|NA|TRBJ2-7
TGCGCCAGCAGCTTGAGGACAGCCCACCCACCCTACGAGCAGTACTTC
CASSLRTAHPPYEQYF
>TRBD1|TRBV5-1|NA|TRBJ2-7
TGCGCCAGCAGCTCCGGGACAGGGTTATACGAGCAGTACTTC
CASSSGTGLYEQYF
>TRBD1|TRBV5-1|NA|TRBJ2-5
TGCGCCAGCAGCACCGGGACAGGGTTGTACTTC
CASSTGTGLYF
>TRBD2|TRBV27|once|TRBJ2-7
TGTGCCAGCAGTTGGAAGCGGGACTCCTACGAGCAGTACTTC
CASSWKRDSYEQYF
>TRBD2|TRBV27|NA|TRBJ2-3
TGTGCCAGCAGTTTCGGTTGGAAGCGGGAGGGCACAGATACGCAGTATTTT
CASSFGWKREGTDTQYF
>NA|TRBV6-5|NA|TRBJ2-7
TGTGCCAGCAGTTACTGGGGCGGGGAGATCCCCTACGAGCAGTACTTC
CASSYWGGEIPYEQYF
>NA|TRBV30|once|TRBJ2-3
TGTGCCTGGACACCCCGGGATTTTACAGATACGCAGTATTTT
CAWTPRDFTDTQYF
>NA|TRBV27|NA|TRBJ2-7
TGTGCCAGCAGCAGCGACCCAGGGGTTTTCTCCTACGAGCAGTACTTC
CASSSDPGVFSYEQYF
>NA|TRBV6-1|NA|TRBJ2-5
TGTGCCAGCAACCGAAGACTACAAGAGACCCAGTACTTC
CASNRRLQETQYF
>TRBD1|TRBV18|NA|TRBJ1-1
TGTGCCAGCTCCCAGGACAGGGAGAACACTGAAGCTTTCTTT
CASSQDRENTEAFF
>TRBD2|TRBV7-3|NA|TRBJ2-1
TGTGCCAGCAGCAAACTAGCGGGAGTCATCGGTGAGCAGTTCTTC
CASSKLAGVIGEQFF
>NA|TRBV27|NA|TRBJ2-1
TGTGCCAGCAGTCCTAGTATCGGAGACTACAATGAGCAGTTCTTC
CASSPSIGDYNEQFF
>NA|TRBV4-1|NA|TRBJ1-5
TGCGCCAGCAGCCAAGACCCGGCCCTGCGGTATAATCAGCCCCAGCATTTT
CASSQDPALRYNQPQHF
>NA|TRBV11-2|NA|TRBJ2-1
TGTGCCAGCAGCTTAGAGCGGGGAAACTCCTACAATGAGCAGTTCTTC
CASSLERGNSYNEQFF
>NA|TRBV4-1|NA|TRBJ2-5
TGCGCCAGCAGCCAAGACGGCCAAGAGACCCAGTACTTC
CASSQDGQETQYF
>NA|TRBV4-1|NA|TRBJ2-4
TGCGCCAGCAGCCAGCCCTCGGGATTTGGGGCCAAAAACATTCAGTACTTC
CASSQPSGFGAKNIQYF
>NA|TRBV9|NA|TRBJ1-2
TGTGCCAGCAGCGTAGGATCCGGGGTATCTCACTATGGCTACACCTTC
CASSVGSGVSHYGYTF
>NA|TRBV6-1|once|TRBJ1-4
TGTGCCAGCAGCCAAAACAGTAATGAAAAACTGTTTTTT
CASSQNSNEKLFF
>NA|TRBV23-1|NA|TRBJ2-7
TGCGCCAGCAGTCAATCGCGGTCCTCCTACGAGCAGTACTTC
CASSQSRSSYEQYF
>TRBD1|TRBV15|NA|TRBJ2-6
TGTGCCACCAGCAGAGATCAGGACAGGGCTCGCTCTGGGGCCAACGTCCTGACTTTC
CATSRDQDRARSGANVLTF
>TRBD2|TRBV7-2|NA|TRBJ2-7
TGTGCCAGCAGTTCCACTAGCGGGAGTATCTACGAGCAGTACTTC
CASSSTSGSIYEQYF
>NA|TRBV2|NA|TRBJ2-2
TGTGCCAGCAGTGAGTGGTCAGGTACCACCGGGGAGCTGTTTTTT
CASSEWSGTTGELFF
>TRBD1|TRBV6-1|NA|TRBJ1-1
TGTGCCAGTACTTACCGGGACAGGGCCTACCAAGAAGCTTTCTTT
CASTYRDRAYQEAFF
>NA|TRBV29-1|NA|TRBJ1-4
TGCAGCGTGGGAAGGGGGACGGGTAATGAAAAACTGTTTTTT
CSVGRGTGNEKLFF
>TRBD2|TRBV11-2|NA|TRBJ2-1
TGTGCCAGCACCGCCGGGGGGAGCTCCTACAATGAGCAGTTCTTC
CASTAGGSSYNEQFF
>NA|TRBV6-5|once|TRBJ2-7
TGTGCCAGCAGTTACAGCGGGCAGGGCGGCTTCCAGCAGTACTTC
CASSYSGQGGFQQYF
>NA|TRBV10-3|NA|TRBJ1-2
TGTGCCATCAGTGATCGCGACAGCTATGGCTACACCTTC
CAISDRDSYGYTF
>TRBD1|TRBV4-3|NA|TRBJ2-7
TGCGCCAGCAGCCAATTCCACCCCCCCAGGGGGAGTGTCTACGAGCAGTACTTC
CASSQFHPPRGSVYEQYF